This paragraph reports one T cell receptor beta chain. This clonotype was counted at least ten times. Its antigen is still unknown. The sample holds no much larger clone one base away, and base qualities are not on file. According to the study, the label for this sample's time point signals: persistent/refractory GD, antithyroid drugs over 5 years with positive TRAb. RNA was extracted from PBMCs in TRIzol for both TCR sequencing and RNA sequencing. The diagnosis of Graves' disease followed American Thyroid Association guidelines. Recruitment of patients was carried out at an endocrinology department in Xi'an, China. Each patient gave around 9 milliliters of peripheral blood, collected in an EDTA anticoagulant tube. PBMCs were isolated by Ficoll Paque Plus density gradient separation without further T cell sorting. An Agilent 2100 Bioanalyzer and agarose gel were used to check RNA quality, and a NanoDrop 2000 was used to measure RNA concentration.

This sample is drawn from a study of regulatory T cells in long-lasting Graves disease (dated by TCRdb to 2020 to 2023). Background for the entire study: Persistent Graves' disease was defined as persistently positive TSH receptor autoantibodies together with antithyroid drug treatment for over 5 years. This study used TCR sequencing and RNA sequencing of peripheral blood to compare persistent Graves' disease patients against newly diagnosed Graves' disease patients. The study took place in China and was registered as a clinical trial. A total of 33 samples were covered by TCR sequencing, comprising roughly 13 persistent and 20 newly diagnosed Graves' disease patients. Persistent Graves' disease patients in the clinical cohort had taken antithyroid drugs for 8 to 12 years on average.

The germline ends are 8 bases apart after V is trimmed by 3 bases and J by 3 bases. CDR1 and CDR2 were assigned from the germline V gene (reference sequence) as LNHDA and SQIVND. The CDR3, cysteine through phenylalanine, is 14 amino acids long. Only CDR3 DNA is held: 42 bases, read in frame from base 1. General findings and caveats noted by the study authors: More public clonotypes were shared among persistent patients (under 3,000) than among newly diagnosed patients (966). TRBV28, TRBJ1-2 and TRBJ2-5 were preferentially used in persistent disease, while TRBV20-1 and TRBJ2-1 were favored in newly diagnosed disease. Sequencing and analysis were limited to the TCR beta chain. The study examined only peripheral blood because the primary lesion, thyroid tissue, could not be accessed. The authors acknowledged the small sample size as a limitation that may reduce accuracy. Compared with newly diagnosed patients, patients with persistent Graves' disease had lower TCR Shannon entropy and fewer highly expanded clones, which suggests clonal expansion.

The library was made by multiplex PCR. This sample was sequenced with an Illumina HiSeq 4000. CDR3 regions were amplified by Arm-PCR with iRepertoire HTBI primers to construct TCR beta libraries. Gel purification was performed on PCR products prior to sequencing. Per the authors' processing: Gene usage analysis of CDR3 amino acid clonotypes relied on the approximately 68 TRBV and 15 or so TRBJ segments identified across samples. Filtered high-quality paired reads were merged into contigs using COPE and FqMerger. BLAST was used to align contigs to IMGT TRBV, TRBD and TRBJ reference genes, with CDR3 defined following IMGT. Any clonotype with a frequency above 0.1% was counted as a highly expanded clone. Shannon entropy was used to measure repertoire diversity, and the Gini coefficient was used to measure V-J evenness. Public clonotypes were defined as clonotypes shared by more than one individual. TCRdb reanalyzed the raw reads on its own, using fastp at Q25 for trimming and MiXCR for clone calling, and kept in-frame beta chains. Every entry covers one CDR3 protein and lists the most common genes and DNA from its rows. The V and J calls and clone size are TCRdb's, not the authors'. The sample table lists 350,000 to 500,000 distinct CDR3 sequences, under 25% of them with a count of one. The top ten hold more than 13% of the sample.

The specimen was peripheral blood mononuclear cells (PBMCs), collected when the disease was refractory, from a patient treated with antithyroid drugs. The chain was built from TRBV19 and TRBJ2-2; no confident D gene assignment can be made. This sequence originates from a female donor with Graves disease. The CDR3 loop reads CASSISGYTGELFF. The nucleotide sequence reads TGTGCCAGTAGTATCTCAGGATACACCGGGGAGCTGTTTTTT.